Sequencing of this T cell receptor beta chain was carried out in a study of PD-1 blockade in classical Hodgkin lymphoma. About the research overall: Intravenous nivolumab at 3 mg/kg was given to patients every 2 weeks. Study-level findings and limits: Whereas CD4+ TCR diversity had risen significantly by C4D1, CD8+ TCR diversity had not. Patients newly diagnosed and complete responders had comparable baseline diversity.

The patients all showed relapse after autologous stem cell transplantation, while their brentuximab vedotin exposure varied. Negative magnetic selection isolated CD4+ T cells from thawed PBMCs. This clone was picked up a small number of times. Its matching antigen is unknown. Trimming removed 2 bases from V and 4 bases from J, with 9 bases in between. The CDR3 is 13 residues long. Germline loops: CDR1 SGHNT, CDR2 YYREEE (reference sequence). Repertoires were generated with immunoSEQ multiplex PCR, while TCRdb's copy carries only in-frame clones and drops some. The data show about 4,200 clones, over 80% seen once.

Source: CD4+ T cells from blood, taken at baseline. The chain employs TRBV5-4 and TRBJ1-1; no clear D gene. This clonotype was obtained from a human donor with classical Hodgkin lymphoma. The CDR3 coding sequence is TGTGCCAGCAGCTTTCAGAGCCGCACTGAAGCTTTCTTT. Translated: CASSFQSRTEAFF.